The present entry profiles one T cell receptor (beta chain) with its context. The CDR3 runs 16 residues. Germline lookup yields CDR1 MNHEY and CDR2 SVGAGI. The V end lost 2 bases, the J end lost 3 bases, and 17 bases lay between the germline ends. TCRdb re-called the 5' RACE reads through MiXCR, storing one row per CDR3 protein. The table lists about 560,000 distinct CDR3 sequences, about 18% of them singletons. This specimen comes from a study of T-cell memory formation after mild COVID-19. Study in general: TCR clustering was largely donor specific.

The TCR comes from an adult woman who had mild COVID-19 (a few samples of this study predate the infection). Cell type and time point are not known. The chain has TRBV6-5 and TRBJ2-7; D is perhaps TRBD1 or TRBD2 (6 bases each). The sample comprised PBMCs or a T cell subset sorted from them (not recorded which). Here the CDR3 reads CASSYTGADANYEQYF. CDR3 nucleotide sequence: TGTGCCAGCAGTTACACGGGGGCGGATGCTAACTACGAGCAGTACTTC.